Following are 26 T cell receptor beta chains from one sample sequenced in a study of shared clonotypes between healthy human individuals. Assay used: immunoSEQ multiplex PCR; TCRdb lists only in-frame clones, some missing. The repertoire holds fewer than 850,000 clones, with roughly 87% as singletons. Material: memory CD8+ T cells from PBMCs. Subset described: CD45RO+ cells pooled with CCR7-negative TemRA cells. These TCRs come from a man younger than 35 in good health. Some clones in this sample may be carry-over from other donors' samples.

The CDR3, as DNA: TGTGCCAGCAGCTCTCGACAGGGGTCCAATGAGCAGTTCTTC. It specifies CASSSRQGSNEQFF. This chain links TRBV7-9 with TRBJ2-1, with 8 positions matching TRBD1. Germline CDR1 and CDR2: SEHNR and FQNEAQ (reference sequence). The ends lost 4 bases at V and 6 bases at J; junction bases unmatched: 5. The CDR3 runs 14 residues.

CDR3 loop: CASSLPPRRSSYNEQFF. The CDR3 nucleotides are TGTGCCAGCAGTTTGCCCCCGCGGCGGAGCTCCTACAATGAGCAGTTCTTC. This sequence joins TRBV28 and TRBJ2-1; D is uncertain. Per the germline V gene, CDR1 is MDHEN and CDR2 is SYDVKM. Trimming pared 3 bases from V and 0 bases from J, leaving 15 bases between. The CDR3 extends over 17 amino acids. Based on the CDR3 plus reference TRBV28 and TRBJ2-1, the full variable domain is DVKVTQSSRYLVKRTGEKVFLECVQDMDHENMFWYRQDPGLGLRLIYFSYDVKMKEKGDIPEGYSVSREKKERFSLILESASTNQTSMYLCASSLPPRRSSYNEQFFGPGTRLTVL.

V usage is TRBV7-9 and J usage is TRBJ2-7, with D tentatively TRBD2 (6 bases). Germline V gene lookup returns CDR1 SEHNR and CDR2 FQNEAQ (reference sequence). Trimming removed 3 bases from V and 2 bases from J, with 14 bases in between. The CDR3 length is 15 residues. The CDR3 bases are TGTGCCAGCAGCTTCGCCCGGGGGAGCCCCTACGAGCAGTACTTC. Amino acid sequence: CASSFARGSPYEQYF.

V gene TRBV19 combines with J gene TRBJ1-1; D call uncertain. Germline V gene data show CDR1 as LNHDA and CDR2 as SQIVND (reference sequence). Deletions cut 7 bases from V and 0 bases from J, with 9 bases between. This CDR3 contains 13 residues. The CDR3 DNA sequence: TGTGCCAGTACCCGGGCCCTGAACACTGAAGCTTTCTTT. It codes for CASTRALNTEAFF.

This chain links TRBV11-2 with TRBJ2-3; 7 bases align to TRBD2. This CDR3 is built from 18 residues. Germline V CDR1 and CDR2: SGHAT, FQNNGV. V lost 2 bases and J lost 0; bases outside the gene matches: 11. DNA for the CDR3: TGTGCCAGCAGCTTATTCGAGCGGGGAGAGGTTAGCACAGATACGCAGTATTTT. Residues: CASSLFERGEVSTDTQYF.

This clone was seen only once. The rearrangement uses TRBV7-8 and TRBJ2-6, with TRBD2 matching 8 bases. The CDR3 is made up of 20 amino acids. Germline trimming cut 3 bases from V and 0 bases from J; bases unmatched to any gene: 13. Germline V lookup: CDR1 SGHVS, CDR2 FQNEAQ. The chain's CDR3 is CASSFFFGGTSGSGANVLTF. DNA for the CDR3: TGTGCCAGCAGCTTTTTTTTCGGAGGGACTAGTGGCTCTGGGGCCAACGTCCTGACTTTC.

V and J are TRBV27 and TRBJ2-7; a possible D gene is TRBD1 (5 bases). Germline CDR1 MNHEY, CDR2 SMNVEV (reference sequence). V was shortened by 5 bases and J by 3 bases, with 14 bases between the two germline ends. This CDR3 is 14 amino acids long. The CDR3 DNA follows: TGTGCCAGCAGTGCTACACGCAGGGTCTACGAGCAGTACTTC. This codes for CASSATRRVYEQYF.

The rearrangement uses TRBV21-1 and TRBJ2-7; the table assigns TRBD1, which was not confirmed against the DNA. TRBV21-1 is assigned pseudogene status. CDR3 size: 14 residues. The CDR3 DNA reads TGTGCCAGCAGCAATAGACAGGGAAAGAGCCGGAAGTACTTC. This encodes CASSNRQGKSRKYF.

This rearrangement joins TRBV28 to TRBJ1-1; 7 positions match TRBD1. V was pared by 7 bases and J by 3 bases, with 2 bases of the junction left unmatched. This CDR3 is built from 12 residues. Per the germline V gene, CDR1 is MDHEN and CDR2 is SYDVKM. CDR3 bases: TGTGCCAGCACCGGGACAGACACTGAAGCTTTCTTT. It yields the protein CASTGTDTEAFF.

For the CDR3, the DNA is TGCGCCAGCAGATATAGGGGTAGGGCAGATACGCAGTATTTT. It is translated as CASRYRGRADTQYF. The chain couples TRBV5-1 to TRBJ2-3, with D possibly matching TRBD1 (5 bases). Between the trimmed V and J ends, which lost 5 bases and 4 bases, there was a span of 14 bases. The CDR3 spans 14 residues. Germline values: CDR1 SGHRS, CDR2 YFSETQ.

V gene TRBV5-1 combines with J gene TRBJ2-5; 7 nucleotides align to TRBD1. The CDR3 runs 13 residues. Germline assignment: CDR1 SGHRS and CDR2 YFSETQ. Trimming at V came to 4 bases and at J to 9 bases, leaving 9 bases not matched to a gene. The CDR3 loop reads CASSKGAVMAQYF. The CDR3 DNA reads as TGCGCCAGCAGCAAGGGGGCGGTCATGGCCCAGTACTTC.

V and J are TRBV14 and TRBJ1-3; D remains ambiguous. CDR1 SGHDN and CDR2 FVKESK come from the germline V gene. Trimming stripped 4 bases from V and 0 bases from J, with 7 bases between. The CDR3 sequence is 14 residues long. The CDR3 is CASSPGGSGNTIYF. In nucleotides, the CDR3 is TGTGCCAGCAGCCCGGGTGGCTCTGGAAACACCATATATTTT.

This chain links TRBV7-8 with TRBJ2-7; 7 nucleotides align to TRBD2. Germline CDR1 is SGHVS and CDR2 is FQNEAQ. This CDR3 is 17 amino acids long. V was pared by 3 bases and J by 3 bases, with 14 bases of the junction left unmatched. The CDR3: CASSLGGRGPIGYEQYF. The CDR3 bases are TGTGCCAGCAGCTTGGGGGGGAGGGGCCCCATAGGCTACGAGCAGTACTTC.

This clone was observed a handful of times. The chain recombines TRBV6-5 with TRBJ1-1; 7 positions match TRBD1. This CDR3 spans 13 amino acids. V lost 8 bases to trimming and J lost 4 bases; unmatched junction nucleotides: 7. Germline CDR1 and CDR2: MNHEY and SVGAGI. The CDR3 spells CASEGDSGTEAFF. In DNA, the CDR3 is TGTGCCAGCGAAGGGGACAGCGGCACTGAAGCTTTCTTT.

The gene calls are TRBV9 and TRBJ2-2; the D gene is possibly TRBD2 (6 bases). Looked up from germline, CDR1 is SGDLS and CDR2 is YYNGEE. V shed 0 bases and J shed 4 bases, with 13 bases lying between them. The CDR3 is made up of 16 amino acids. The CDR3 DNA reads as TGTGCCAGCAGCGTAGTTGGAGGGTTGGGCACCGGGGAGCTGTTTTTT. Residues: CASSVVGGLGTGELFF.

V gene TRBV19 combines with J gene TRBJ2-1; 7 bases map to TRBD2. This CDR3 has 14 amino acids. The germline V gene encodes CDR1 LNHDA and CDR2 SQIVND (reference sequence). V trimming: 7 bases; J trimming: 12 bases; junction bases outside the gene matches: 15. The CDR3 spells CASIGPWRESRQFF. The DNA of the CDR3 is TGTGCCAGTATTGGCCCGTGGCGGGAGTCTAGGCAGTTCTTC.

Turning to this clone: At one of its ends the junction is not consistent with the germline gene, which may arise from a read error. The J gene is TRBJ2-5, the V gene TRBV5-1; the D call may be TRBD1 or TRBD2 (5 bases each). CDR3 length equals 16 residues. Germline V gene data show CDR1 as SGHRS and CDR2 as YFSETQ. CDR3 DNA sequence: TGCGCCGGCAGCTTGGGACCCACCCACAAACGGGAGACCCAGTACTTC. Amino acid sequence: CAGSLGPTHKRETQYF.

The V gene is TRBV2, the J gene TRBJ2-7, with TRBD1 as a possible D gene (6 bases). This CDR3 has 13 residues. Germline-derived CDR1 and CDR2 are SNHLY and FYNNEI. The V gene lost 10 bases and the J gene lost 2 bases, with 15 bases spanning the gap. The CDR3 reads CAISDRSPYEQYF. The DNA for the CDR3 is TGTGCCATCTCAGACAGGTCCCCCTACGAGCAGTACTTC.

CDR3 sequence (DNA): TGTGCCAGCAGTTTATTTCCCGGGACTAGCGGGTACTACGAGCAGTACTTC. Its translation: CASSLFPGTSGYYEQYF. This chain links TRBV28 with TRBJ2-7; 12 bases agree with TRBD2. The CDR3 runs 17 residues. CDR1 and CDR2 from the germline V gene are MDHEN and SYDVKM. V gave up 1 base and J gave up 3 bases; unmatched junction bases: 7.

This chain uses TRBV5-1 with TRBJ2-5; 9 bases are a match to TRBD1. This CDR3 contains 16 residues. Trimming cost V 4 bases and J 7 bases; bases outside gene matches: 14. Germline V CDR1 and CDR2: SGHRS, YFSETQ. This chain's CDR3 is CASSAPVDRGSGTQYF. CDR3 DNA sequence: TGCGCCAGCAGCGCACCCGTGGACAGGGGCTCCGGGACCCAGTACTTC.

This clone was detected once. The chain has TRBV12-5 and TRBJ2-1, with a tentative D call TRBD2 (6 bases). Germline V gene lookup returns CDR1 LGHNT and CDR2 FRNRAP. This CDR3 spans 12 amino acids. V lost 5 bases and J lost 9, with 11 bases in between. This CDR3 is CASGTHGGEQFF. In DNA, the CDR3 is TGTGCTAGTGGTACCCACGGGGGTGAGCAGTTCTTC.

The CDR3 coding sequence is TGTGCCAGTAGTATAAGTAGAGGTGGGAGCACTGAAGCTTTCTTT. This encodes CASSISRGGSTEAFF. The chain joins TRBV19 to TRBJ1-1; D is undetermined. With 2 bases removed from V and 4 bases from J, the gap between germline ends came to 14 bases. The CDR3 length is 15 residues. Per the germline V gene, CDR1 is LNHDA and CDR2 is SQIVND (reference sequence).

As regards this clone: A junction boundary mismatches the germline segment, possibly from a read error. The J gene is TRBJ1-2, the V gene TRBV25-1, with unresolved D. The CDR3 contains 12 residues. Looked up from germline, CDR1 is MGHDK and CDR2 is SYGVNS. CDR3 sequence reads: CASSGTSTGSHF. The CDR3 DNA reads as TGTGCCAGCAGCGGTACCTCCACCGGGAGTCACTTC.

The count of this clone is one. The V and J genes are TRBV6-5 and TRBJ1-2, with TRBD1 as a possible D gene (6 bases). The CDR3 sequence is 12 residues long. Per the germline V gene, CDR1 is MNHEY and CDR2 is SVGAGI. Trimming pared 6 bases from V and 8 bases from J, leaving 13 bases between. CDR3 sequence reads: CASRKQGEGYTF. The CDR3 nucleotides read TGTGCCAGCAGGAAACAGGGAGAAGGCTACACCTTC.

This clone was found a few times. Other DNA sequences in the same sample also yield this CDR3. The chain is built from TRBV27 and TRBJ2-7; D might be TRBD1 (6 bases). This CDR3 has 13 residues. Germline V gene lookup returns CDR1 MNHEY and CDR2 SMNVEV (reference sequence). Trimming removed 4 bases at V and 3 bases at J, with 10 bases between. CDR3 nucleotides: TGTGCCAGCAGTTCCGGGACACACTACGAGCAGTACTTC. Its protein product is CASSSGTHYEQYF.

The chain joins TRBV11-2 to TRBJ1-1; D is uncertain. This CDR3 comprises 14 residues. CDR1 is SGHAT, CDR2 FQNNGV, per germline. V dropped 5 bases and J dropped 3 bases, with 13 bases sitting between them. In DNA form, the CDR3 reads TGTGCCAGCAGCCCCGATTATACTTACACTGAAGCTTTCTTT. Its translation is CASSPDYTYTEAFF.